Following are 6 T cell receptor beta chains from one sample sequenced in a study of shared clonotypes between healthy human individuals. Some clones are missing from TCRdb's copy, which holds only in-frame ones; the method was immunoSEQ multiplex PCR. This sample carries 950,000 to 1,300,000 clones, under 80% of them seen once, and the ten largest clones take about 1.5%. The sequencing input was memory CD4+ T cells sorted from blood. The subset here: CD45RA-negative fraction. The receptor set was obtained from a man younger than 35 in good health.

Written as DNA, the CDR3 is TGTGCCAGCAGTGTGTGGGGGACAGGTAACACTGAAGCTTTCTTT. Translating it yields CASSVWGTGNTEAFF. The genes are TRBV25-1 and TRBJ1-1; 8 bases line up with TRBD1. This CDR3 is built from 15 residues. Per the germline V gene, CDR1 is MGHDK and CDR2 is SYGVNS. Losses at the gene ends were 4 bases for V and 2 bases for J; bases not matched to a gene: 6.

The chain joins TRBV6-1 to TRBJ2-4, with TRBD1 matching over 8 bases. The germline gives CDR1 MNHNS, CDR2 SASEGT. The CDR3 length is 15 residues. V lost 6 bases and J lost 0; bases outside the gene matches: 4. The CDR3 protein is CASRDRGLAKNIQYF. The CDR3, as DNA: TGTGCCAGCAGAGACAGGGGACTAGCCAAAAACATTCAGTACTTC.

The CDR3 here is CASSPSGWDYGYTF. CDR3 nucleotide sequence: TGTGCCAGCTCACCATCAGGGTGGGACTATGGCTACACCTTC. The chain links TRBV18 to TRBJ1-2; D is possibly TRBD1 (5 bases). Germline loops: CDR1 KGHSH, CDR2 LQKENI. The CDR3 is 14 residues long. The V end was cut by 2 bases, the J end by 3 bases, with 10 bases between.

The gene calls are TRBV5-4 and TRBJ2-1, with D perhaps matching TRBD1 or TRBD2 (5 bases each). Trimming left V 4 bases short and J 7 bases short, with 18 bases between. Germline-derived CDR1 and CDR2 are SGHNT and YYREEE (reference sequence). The CDR3 consists of 15 residues. The CDR3 DNA reads as TGTGCCAGCAGCCCGGAGGTGGGGAAGGGGAATGAGCAGTTCTTC. As protein: CASSPEVGKGNEQFF.

The chain employs TRBV30 and TRBJ1-3, with D unresolved. Trimming removed 0 bases from V and 0 bases from J, with 9 bases in between. Germline-derived CDR1 and CDR2 are GTSNPN and SVGIG (reference sequence). The CDR3 is 15 amino acids. The CDR3 DNA follows: TGTGCCTGGAGTGTTGACTGGAACTCTGGAAACACCATATATTTT. This translates into CAWSVDWNSGNTIYF.

V and J are TRBV28 and TRBJ1-1; 8 bases line up with TRBD1. The CDR3 has 20 residues. Germline V gene data show CDR1 as MDHEN and CDR2 as SYDVKM. Trimming removed 7 bases from V and 4 bases from J; junction bases left unmatched: 26. The CDR3: CASTSLFGLDREEWGTEAFF. The CDR3 DNA follows: TGTGCCAGCACCAGCCTCTTTGGCTTGGACAGGGAGGAGTGGGGCACTGAAGCTTTCTTT.